The T cell receptor beta chain under discussion was sequenced for a study of blood T cell repertoires in COVID-19. Overall study context: Acute and convalescent COVID-19 specimens originated in the United States, Italy and Spain. PBMCs, B-cell-depleted T cells, or T cells were the source of the cDNA or gDNA that made up the material.

A Seattle source enrolled patients during active infection and followed them longitudinally. Source study methods: Nucleated cell counts were estimated from reference gene primer amplification. Repertoires were generated with immunoSEQ multiplex PCR, while TCRdb's copy carries only in-frame clones and drops some. That table gives V, J and clone size, and the DNA gave D and trimming. The sample has approximately 150,000 clones, more than 75% seen once; the top ten hold around 4.8%. Material: peripheral blood. This clonotype was sampled from a man aged 18 to 30 with COVID-19, enrolled during active disease.

In DNA, the CDR3 is TGTGCCAGCAGCTTAGGACAGGGGTTGCGCGAGCAGTACTTC. Translated, it gives CASSLGQGLREQYF. V is TRBV11-1 and J is TRBJ2-7, with 8 bases aligning to TRBD1. The trim removed 1 base at V and 6 bases at J, leaving 5 bases unmatched. CDR1 is SGHAT and CDR2 is FQDESV in the germline V gene (reference sequence). CDR3 length: 14 residues.